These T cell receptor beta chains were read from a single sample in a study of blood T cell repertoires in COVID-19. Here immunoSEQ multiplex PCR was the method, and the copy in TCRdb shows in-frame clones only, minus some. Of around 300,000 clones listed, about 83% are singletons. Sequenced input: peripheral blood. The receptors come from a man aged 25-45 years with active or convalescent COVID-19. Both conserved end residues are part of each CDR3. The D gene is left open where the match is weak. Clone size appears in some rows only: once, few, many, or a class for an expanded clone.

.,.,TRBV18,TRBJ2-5,TGTGCCAGCTCCCTCCAAGAGACCCAGTACTTC,CASSLQETQYF
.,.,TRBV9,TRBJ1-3,TGTGCCAGCAGCGTACTAGGCTTTGGAAACACCATATATTTT,CASSVLGFGNTIYF
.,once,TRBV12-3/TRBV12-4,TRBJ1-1,TGTGCCAGCAGTTTGCTTGGGCGGGGCCGAGCTTTCTTT,CASSLLGRGRAFF
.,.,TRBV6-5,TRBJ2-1,TGTGCCAGCACTCTGGGCGACGAGCAGTTCTTC,CASTLGDEQFF
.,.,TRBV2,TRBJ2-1,TGTGCCACCGGCACCAAAACAGGATACAATGAGCAGTTCTTC,CATGTKTGYNEQFF
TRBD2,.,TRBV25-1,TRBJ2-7,TGTGCCAGCAGTGCAGCGGGGGGTGTGAGCCACGAGCAGTACTTC,CASSAAGGVSHEQYF
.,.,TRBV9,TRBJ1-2,TGTGCCAGCAGCCCACGGGGGGACCATGGCTACACCTTC,CASSPRGDHGYTF
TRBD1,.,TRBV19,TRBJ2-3,TGTGCCAGTAGTATGGACAGGGGAATAGATACGCAGTATTTT,CASSMDRGIDTQYF
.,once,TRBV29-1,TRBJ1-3,TGCGTAGCGGGGGCCCTCTCTGGAAACACCATATATTTT,CVAGALSGNTIYF
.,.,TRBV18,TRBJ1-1,TGTGCCAGCTCACCGGGGAGATCAGGGGCGGATGAAGCTTTCTTT,CASSPGRSGADEAFF
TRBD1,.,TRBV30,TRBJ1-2,TGTGCCTGGGCCGGGACAGGGGGCGCGGGTGGCTACACCTTC,CAWAGTGGAGGYTF
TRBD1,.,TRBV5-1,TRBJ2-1,TGCGCCAGCAGCGTAAACAGGGGCTACAATGAGCAGTTCTTC,CASSVNRGYNEQFF
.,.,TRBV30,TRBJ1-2,TGTGCCTGGAGTCCCCAATACTATGGCTACACCTTC,CAWSPQYYGYTF
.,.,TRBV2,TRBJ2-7,TGTGCCAGCAGCGCCTACCGGGACACCACCTACGAGCAGTACTTC,CASSAYRDTTYEQYF
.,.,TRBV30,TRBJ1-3,TGTGCCTGGAACGTAGGACAGCTCTCTGGAAACACCATATATTTT,CAWNVGQLSGNTIYF
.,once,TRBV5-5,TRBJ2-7,TGTGCCAGCAGCTCCCAACACAACGAGCAGTACTTC,CASSSQHNEQYF
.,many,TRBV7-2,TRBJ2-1,TGTGCCAGCAGCTGGAGGGGAGGTATCAGTAATGAGCAGTTCTTC,CASSWRGGISNEQFF
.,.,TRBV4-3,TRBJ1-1,TGCGCCAGCAGCCAAGATCGCGGCATGAACACTGAAGCTTTCTTT,CASSQDRGMNTEAFF
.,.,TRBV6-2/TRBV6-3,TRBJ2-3,TGTGCCAGCAGTTGGGCGCACACAGATACGCAGTATTTT,CASSWAHTDTQYF
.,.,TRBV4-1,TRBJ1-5,TGCGCCAGCAGCCTCCGCGGAAGTCAGCCCCAGCATTTT,CASSLRGSQPQHF
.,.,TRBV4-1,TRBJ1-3,TGCGCCAGCAGCCAAGATATGACAAGCTCTGGAAACACCATATATTTT,CASSQDMTSSGNTIYF
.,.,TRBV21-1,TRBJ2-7,TGTGCCAGCAGCAAAGACTTCCTCGGAGACAGGGGGCTGTACGAGCAGTACTTC,CASSKDFLGDRGLYEQYF
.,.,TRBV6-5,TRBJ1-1,TGTGCCAGCAGTTATGGGGGGGGGAACACTGAAGCTTTCTTT,CASSYGGGNTEAFF
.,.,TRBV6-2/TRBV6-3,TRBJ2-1,TGTGCCAGCAGTTACTCGAGTAGAGGGGGTCACAATGAGCAGTTCTTC,CASSYSSRGGHNEQFF
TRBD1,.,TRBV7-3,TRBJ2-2,TGTGCCAGCAGCCCACAGGGGTACACCGGGGAGCTGTTTTTT,CASSPQGYTGELFF
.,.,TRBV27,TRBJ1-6,TGTGCCAGCAGCCGTCTTAGCTCCTATAATTCACCCCTCCACTTT,CASSRLSSYNSPLHF
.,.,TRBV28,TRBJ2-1,TGTGCCAGCACCTTCTTGGGGACACAGTTCTTC,CASTFLGTQFF
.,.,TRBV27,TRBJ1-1,TGTGCCAGCAGTTTGCGAGGAAGCACTGAAGCTTTCTTT,CASSLRGSTEAFF
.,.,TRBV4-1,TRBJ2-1,TGCGCCAGCAGCCAAGTCGCGGGGCGTTACAATGAGCAGTTCTTC,CASSQVAGRYNEQFF
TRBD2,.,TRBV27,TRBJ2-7,TGTGCCAGCAGATTCCCGGGACTAGCGGTTCGAAGTCAGCAGTACTTC,CASRFPGLAVRSQQYF
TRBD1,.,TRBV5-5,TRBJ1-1,TGTGCCAGCAGCTTAACTCCGGGACAGGGGTACACTGAAGCTTTCTTT,CASSLTPGQGYTEAFF
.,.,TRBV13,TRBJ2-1,TGTGCCAGCAGCTTTCGGGACTACAATGAGCAGTTCTTC,CASSFRDYNEQFF
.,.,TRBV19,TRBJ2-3,TGTGCCAGTAGTATAGCCAGGGGCCCAGATACGCAGTATTTT,CASSIARGPDTQYF
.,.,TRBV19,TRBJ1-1,TGTGCCAGTAGCGGGGACCAACGGGGGAGGCCTGAAGCTTTCTTT,CASSGDQRGRPEAFF
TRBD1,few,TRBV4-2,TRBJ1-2,TGTGCCAGCAGCCAAATGACAGGGGTCGGAGGCTACACCTTC,CASSQMTGVGGYTF
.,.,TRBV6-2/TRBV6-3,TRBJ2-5,TGTGCCAGCAGTACCAGGGAGTGGGAGGCGCCCCCAGAGACCCAGTACTTC,CASSTREWEAPPETQYF
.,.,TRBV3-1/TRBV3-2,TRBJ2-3,TGTGCCAGCAGCCAATTGCTAGCGCCCAAGAGAGATACGCAGTATTTT,CASSQLLAPKRDTQYF
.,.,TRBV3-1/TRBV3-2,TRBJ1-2,TGTGCCAGCAGAGGAGGCGGGGAGGGAGTTTATGGCTACACCTTC,CASRGGGEGVYGYTF
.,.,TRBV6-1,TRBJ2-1,TGTGCCAGCAGTGAAATGCTAGCCTCCAATGAGCAGTTCTTC,CASSEMLASNEQFF
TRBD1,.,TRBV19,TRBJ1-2,TGTGCCAGTAGTATCCAGGGGGGAGTAAACTATGGCTACACCTTC,CASSIQGGVNYGYTF
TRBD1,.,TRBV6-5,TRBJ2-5,TGTGCCAGCAGCCCCCCGAGCAGGGGGCAAGAGACCCAGTACTTC,CASSPPSRGQETQYF
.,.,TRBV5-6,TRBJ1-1,TGTGCCAGCAGCTTCGGAGAGGCGGGGTCGCGGACTGAAGCTTTCTTT,CASSFGEAGSRTEAFF
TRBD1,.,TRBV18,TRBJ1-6,TGTGCCAGCTCACCCGGGACAGATAATTCACCCCTCCACTTT,CASSPGTDNSPLHF
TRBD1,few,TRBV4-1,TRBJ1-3,TGCGCCAGCAGCCAAGATAGTCCAGGGGGCACTGGAAACACCATATATTTT,CASSQDSPGGTGNTIYF
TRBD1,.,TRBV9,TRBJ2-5,TGTGCCAGCAGCCCAACGGACAGGGTGGAAGAGACCCAGTACTTC,CASSPTDRVEETQYF
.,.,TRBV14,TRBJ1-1,TGTGCCAGCAGCCAGTGGCCTGAAGCTTTCTTT,CASSQWPEAFF
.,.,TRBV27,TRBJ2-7,TGTGCCAGCAGTTTATCAGAGGACAGTGAGCAGTACTTC,CASSLSEDSEQYF
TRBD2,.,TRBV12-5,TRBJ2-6,TGTGCTAGTGGTTGGGCGGGGGACTCTATCTCTGGGGCCAACGTCCTGACTTTC,CASGWAGDSISGANVLTF
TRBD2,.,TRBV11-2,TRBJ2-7,TGTGCCAGCAGGAGACTAGCGGGAGCGACTGAGCAGTACTTC,CASRRLAGATEQYF
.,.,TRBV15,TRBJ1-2,TGTGCCACCAGCAGAGATAAGGCGGAAAGGAGCTACACCTTC,CATSRDKAERSYTF
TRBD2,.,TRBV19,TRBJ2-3,TGTGCCTCCGGACTAGCGGGGGGGAGTACGCAGTATTTT,CASGLAGGSTQYF
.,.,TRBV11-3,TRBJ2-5,TGTGCCAGCAGCGGAGGCCGGGGGCAAGAGACCCAGTACTTC,CASSGGRGQETQYF
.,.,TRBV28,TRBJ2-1,TGTGCCAGCAGTTTCCCTGAGGGGGTGATTAACAATGAGCAGTTCTTC,CASSFPEGVINNEQFF
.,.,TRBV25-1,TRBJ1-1,TGTGCCAGCAGTGAATACGGGAGGACTGAAGCTTTCTTT,CASSEYGRTEAFF
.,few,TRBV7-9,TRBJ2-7,TGTGCCAGCAGCTTAGACGGAGGCCTCTACGAGCAGTACTTC,CASSLDGGLYEQYF
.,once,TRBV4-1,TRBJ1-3,TGCGCCAGCAGCCAAGAGAAAGGGGGTCATGGAAACACCATATATTTT,CASSQEKGGHGNTIYF
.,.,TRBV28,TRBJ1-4,TGTGCCAGCAGTTTTGTAGATAATGAAAAACTGTTTTTT,CASSFVDNEKLFF
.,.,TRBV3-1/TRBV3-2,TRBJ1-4,TGTGCCAGCAGCCAAGGGGTAAGGCCCGCGGGTGAAAAACTGTTTTTT,CASSQGVRPAGEKLFF
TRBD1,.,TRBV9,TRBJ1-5,TGTGCCAGCAGCGTAACAGGGGATGACCAGCCCCAGCATTTT,CASSVTGDDQPQHF